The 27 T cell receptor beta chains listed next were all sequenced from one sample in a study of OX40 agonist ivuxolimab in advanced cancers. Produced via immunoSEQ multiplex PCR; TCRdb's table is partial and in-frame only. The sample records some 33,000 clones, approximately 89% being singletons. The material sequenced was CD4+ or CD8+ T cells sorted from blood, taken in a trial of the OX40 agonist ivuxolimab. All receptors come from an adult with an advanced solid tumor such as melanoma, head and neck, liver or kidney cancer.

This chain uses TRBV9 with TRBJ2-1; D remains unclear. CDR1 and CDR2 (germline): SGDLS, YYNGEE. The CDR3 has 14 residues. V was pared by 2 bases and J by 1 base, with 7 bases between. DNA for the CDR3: TGTGCCAGCAGCGTCCCCGGTTCCTACAATGAGCAGTTCTTC. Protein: CASSVPGSYNEQFF.

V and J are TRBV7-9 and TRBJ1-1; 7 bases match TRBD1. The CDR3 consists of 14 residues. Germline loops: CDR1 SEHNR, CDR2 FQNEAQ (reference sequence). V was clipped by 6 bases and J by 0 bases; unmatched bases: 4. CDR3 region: CASRSGQLNTEAFF. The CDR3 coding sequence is TGTGCCAGCAGATCGGGACAGCTGAACACTGAAGCTTTCTTT.

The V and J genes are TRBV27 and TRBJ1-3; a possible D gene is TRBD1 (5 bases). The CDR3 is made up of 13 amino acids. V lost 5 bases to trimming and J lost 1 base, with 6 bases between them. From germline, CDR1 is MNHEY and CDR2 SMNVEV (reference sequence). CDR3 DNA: TGTGCCAGCAGTCAGGGATCTGGAAACACCATATATTTT. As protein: CASSQGSGNTIYF.

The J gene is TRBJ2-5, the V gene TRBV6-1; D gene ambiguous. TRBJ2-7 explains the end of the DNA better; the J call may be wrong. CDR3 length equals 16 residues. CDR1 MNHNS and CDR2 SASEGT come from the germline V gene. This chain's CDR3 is CASSEAGRQASYEQYF. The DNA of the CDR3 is TGTGCCAGCAGTGAAGCAGGTCGGCAGGCCTCCTACGAGCAGTACTTC.

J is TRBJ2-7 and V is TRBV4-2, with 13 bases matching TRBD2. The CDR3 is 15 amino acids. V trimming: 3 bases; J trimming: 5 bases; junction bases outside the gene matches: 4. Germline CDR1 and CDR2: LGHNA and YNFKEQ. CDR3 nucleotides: TGTGCCAGCAGCCACGGGACTAGCGGGGCCGACGAGCAGTACTTC. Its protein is CASSHGTSGADEQYF.

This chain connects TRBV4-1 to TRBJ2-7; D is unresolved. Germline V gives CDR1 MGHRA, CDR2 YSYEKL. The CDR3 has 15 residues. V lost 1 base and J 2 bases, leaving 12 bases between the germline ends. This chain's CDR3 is CASSQGSGRTYEQYF. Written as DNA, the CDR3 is TGCGCCAGCAGCCAAGGGTCAGGCCGAACCTACGAGCAGTACTTC.

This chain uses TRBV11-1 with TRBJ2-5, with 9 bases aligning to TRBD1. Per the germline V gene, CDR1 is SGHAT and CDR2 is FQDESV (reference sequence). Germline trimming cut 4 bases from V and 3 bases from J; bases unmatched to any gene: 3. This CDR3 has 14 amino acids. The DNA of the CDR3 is TGTGCCAGCAGCTCTGGACAGGGGAAAGAGACCCAGTACTTC. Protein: CASSSGQGKETQYF.

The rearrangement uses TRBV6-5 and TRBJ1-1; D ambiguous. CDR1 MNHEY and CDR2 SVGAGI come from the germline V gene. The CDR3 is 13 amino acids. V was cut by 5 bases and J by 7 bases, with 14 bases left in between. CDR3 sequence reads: CASSPDKRDEAFF. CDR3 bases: TGTGCCAGCAGTCCCGACAAGAGGGATGAAGCTTTCTTT.

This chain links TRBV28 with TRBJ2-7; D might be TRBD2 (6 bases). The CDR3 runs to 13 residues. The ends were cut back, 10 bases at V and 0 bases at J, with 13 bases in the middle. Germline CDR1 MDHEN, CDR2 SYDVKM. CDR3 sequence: CATRDLSSYEQYF. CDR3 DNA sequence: TGTGCCACCAGGGACTTGAGCTCCTACGAGCAGTACTTC.

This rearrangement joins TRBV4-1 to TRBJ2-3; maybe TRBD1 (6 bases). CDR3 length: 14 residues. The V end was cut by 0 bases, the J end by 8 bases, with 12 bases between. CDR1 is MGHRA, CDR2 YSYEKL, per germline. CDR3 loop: CASSQEGGVGTQYF. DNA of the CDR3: TGCGCCAGCAGCCAAGAAGGGGGAGTCGGTACGCAGTATTTT.

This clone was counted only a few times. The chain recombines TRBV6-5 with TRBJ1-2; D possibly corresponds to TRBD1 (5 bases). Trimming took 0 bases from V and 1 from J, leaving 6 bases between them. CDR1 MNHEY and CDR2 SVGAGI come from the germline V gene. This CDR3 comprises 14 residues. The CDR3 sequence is CASSYSTDNYGYTF. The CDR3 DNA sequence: TGTGCCAGCAGTTACTCGACAGATAACTATGGCTACACCTTC.

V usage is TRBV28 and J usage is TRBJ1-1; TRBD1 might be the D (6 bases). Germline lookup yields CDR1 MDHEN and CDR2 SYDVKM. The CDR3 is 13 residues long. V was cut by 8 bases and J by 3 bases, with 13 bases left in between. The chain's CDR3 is CASVPGADTEAFF. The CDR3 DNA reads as TGTGCCAGCGTCCCAGGGGCTGACACTGAAGCTTTCTTT.

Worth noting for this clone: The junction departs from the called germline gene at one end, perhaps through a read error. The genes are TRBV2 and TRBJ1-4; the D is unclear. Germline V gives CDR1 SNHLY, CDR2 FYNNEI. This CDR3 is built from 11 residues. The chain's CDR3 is CASSEASSWVF. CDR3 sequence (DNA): TGTGCCAGCAGTGAAGCTAGCTCTTGGGTTTTT.

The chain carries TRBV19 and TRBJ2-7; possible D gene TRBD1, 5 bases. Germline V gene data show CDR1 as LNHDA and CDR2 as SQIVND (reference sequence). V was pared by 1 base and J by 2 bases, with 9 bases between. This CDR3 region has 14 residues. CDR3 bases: TGTGCCAGTAGTATAGCAGGGAACCCCTACGAGCAGTACTTC. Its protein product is CASSIAGNPYEQYF.

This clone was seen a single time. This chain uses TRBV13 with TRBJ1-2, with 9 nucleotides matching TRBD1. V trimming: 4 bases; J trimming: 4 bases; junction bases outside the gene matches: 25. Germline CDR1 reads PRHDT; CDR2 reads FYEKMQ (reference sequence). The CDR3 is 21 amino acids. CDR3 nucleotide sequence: TGTGCCAGCAGCTCCAATCTAGATATCCCGGCCTCGGACAGGGGCGTCTATGGCTACACCTTC. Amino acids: CASSSNLDIPASDRGVYGYTF.

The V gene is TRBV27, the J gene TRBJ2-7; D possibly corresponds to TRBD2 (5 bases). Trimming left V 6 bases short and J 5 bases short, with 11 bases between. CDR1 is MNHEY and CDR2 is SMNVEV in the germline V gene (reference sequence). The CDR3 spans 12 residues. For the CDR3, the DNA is TGTGCCAGCAGAGGACTTGCCCACGAGCAGTACTTC. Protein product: CASRGLAHEQYF.

Written as DNA, the CDR3 is TGTGCCAGCAGCAGGGGGGCTAATGAAAAACTGTTTTTT. Protein: CASSRGANEKLFF. V and J are TRBV9 and TRBJ1-4; perhaps TRBD1 as D (6 bases). Germline CDR1 and CDR2: SGDLS and YYNGEE. V dropped 4 bases and J dropped 3 bases, with 7 bases sitting between them. The CDR3 is 13 residues long.

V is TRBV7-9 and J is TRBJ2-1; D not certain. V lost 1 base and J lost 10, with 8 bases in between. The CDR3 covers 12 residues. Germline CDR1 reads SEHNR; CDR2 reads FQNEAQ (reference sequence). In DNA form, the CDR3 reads TGTGCCAGCAGCTTAGAAGGAAAAGAGCAGTTCTTC. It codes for CASSLEGKEQFF.

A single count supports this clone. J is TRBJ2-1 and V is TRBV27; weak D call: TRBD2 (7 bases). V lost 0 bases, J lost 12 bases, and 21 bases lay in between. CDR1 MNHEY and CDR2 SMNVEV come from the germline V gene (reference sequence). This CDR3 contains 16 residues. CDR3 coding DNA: TGTGCCAGCAGTTTATCCGGGGGGCGTCTAACCCCTGGGCAGTTCTTC. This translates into CASSLSGGRLTPGQFF.

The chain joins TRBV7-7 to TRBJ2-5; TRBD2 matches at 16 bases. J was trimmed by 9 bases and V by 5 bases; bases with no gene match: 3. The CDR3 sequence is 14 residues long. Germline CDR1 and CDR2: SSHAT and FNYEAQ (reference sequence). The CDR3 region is CASSTGTSGGAQYF. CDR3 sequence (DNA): TGTGCCAGCAGCACCGGGACTAGCGGGGGGGCCCAGTACTTC.

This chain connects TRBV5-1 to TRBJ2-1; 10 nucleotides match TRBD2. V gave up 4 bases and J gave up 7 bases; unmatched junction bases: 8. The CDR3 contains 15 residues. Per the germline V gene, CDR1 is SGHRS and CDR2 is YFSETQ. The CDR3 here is CASSPWTSGLNEQFF. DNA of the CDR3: TGCGCCAGCAGCCCCTGGACTAGCGGTTTGAATGAGCAGTTCTTC.

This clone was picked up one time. The CDR3 DNA follows: TGTGCCAGCCGCTCCGGGACGACGCAGCAAGAGCAGTTCTTC. Its protein product is CASRSGTTQQEQFF. V and J are TRBV19 and TRBJ2-1, with D perhaps being TRBD1 or TRBD2 (5 bases each). CDR1 and CDR2 from the germline V gene are LNHDA and SQIVND (reference sequence). Trimming left V 9 bases short and J 10 bases short, with 22 bases between. This CDR3 comprises 14 residues.

CDR3 sequence: CASSPSTGQGGEQYF. The CDR3 nucleotides are TGCGCCAGCAGCCCCTCTACGGGGCAGGGGGGCGAGCAGTACTTC. The chain uses TRBV5-1 and TRBJ2-7; TRBD1 might be the D (7 bases). This CDR3 is 15 amino acids long. V shed 4 bases and J shed 6 bases, with 20 bases lying between them. Germline CDR1 reads SGHRS; CDR2 reads YFSETQ.

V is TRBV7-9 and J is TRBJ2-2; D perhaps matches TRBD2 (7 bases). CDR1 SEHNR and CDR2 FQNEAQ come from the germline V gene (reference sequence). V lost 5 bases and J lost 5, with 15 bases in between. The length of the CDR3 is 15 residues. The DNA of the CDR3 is TGTGCCAGCAGCGTACAGGGAGGGAGGACCGGGGAGCTGTTTTTT. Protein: CASSVQGGRTGELFF.

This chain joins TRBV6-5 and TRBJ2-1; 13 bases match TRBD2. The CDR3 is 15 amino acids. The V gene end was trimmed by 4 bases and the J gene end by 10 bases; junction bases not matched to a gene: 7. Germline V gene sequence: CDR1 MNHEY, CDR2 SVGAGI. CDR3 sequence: CASSSGLAGILEQFF. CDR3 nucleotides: TGTGCCAGCAGTTCGGGACTAGCGGGGATCTTGGAGCAGTTCTTC.

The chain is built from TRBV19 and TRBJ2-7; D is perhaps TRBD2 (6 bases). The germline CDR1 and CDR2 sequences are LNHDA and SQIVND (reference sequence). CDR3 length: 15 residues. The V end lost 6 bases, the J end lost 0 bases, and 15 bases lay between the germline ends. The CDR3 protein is CASSHSTSSSYEQYF. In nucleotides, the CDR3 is TGTGCCAGTAGCCATTCGACTAGTAGCTCCTACGAGCAGTACTTC.

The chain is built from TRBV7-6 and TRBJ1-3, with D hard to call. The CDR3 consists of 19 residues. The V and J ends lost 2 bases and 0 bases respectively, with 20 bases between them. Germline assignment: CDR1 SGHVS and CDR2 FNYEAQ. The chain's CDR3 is CASSLSPPRTPNSGNTIYF. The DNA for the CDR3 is TGTGCCAGCAGCTTATCCCCACCCCGAACCCCCAACTCTGGAAACACCATATATTTT.